This T cell receptor beta chain was obtained from a study of cytomegalovirus exposure and HLA in healthy donors. Points from the study as a whole: Among TCR beta chains, those listed as cytomegalovirus-associated numbered approximately 150. Most TCR sequences were rare, but some public TCRs occurred in many donors. When a later analysis was performed, an Asian-associated ancestry cluster reportedly had fewer N-insertions than the approximately 690-donor mean.

As regards this clone: No antigen is known for it.

The germline gives CDR1 SGHTA, CDR2 FQGNSA. The CDR3 is 15 amino acids. The V gene lost 1 base and the J gene lost 2 bases, with 12 bases spanning the gap. PCR was performed using 60 Vbeta and 13 Jbeta primers. The protocol was immunoSEQ multiplex PCR, while the TCRdb copy is restricted to in-frame clones and leaves out a portion. The table records some 100,000 clones, around three quarters of them present only once. Healthy bone marrow donors made up the cohort. V usage is TRBV7-2 and J usage is TRBJ2-7; maybe TRBD1 (5 bases). Sequencing was performed on PBMCs. This TCR was sampled from a male donor in good health and CMV-seropositive. The CDR3 DNA is TGTGCCAGCAGCTTAGAGGCCAGGGCCACCTACGAGCAGTACTTC. This translates into CASSLEARATYEQYF.